The T cell receptor beta chain under discussion was sequenced for a study of human T cells and chemical hapten exposure. For the study at large: Mostly female, the patients presented with alopecia areata, totalis or universalis.

MiXCR, run by TCRdb on the RACE reads, gives a single entry per CDR3 protein. The sample includes nearly 350,000 distinct CDR3 sequences, around 7% seen only once; the top ten take around 8.2%. This clonotype was recorded at least ten times. Stated time point: patch test 1, 2 weeks after DPC sensitization. The treatment: therapeutic diphenylcyclopropenone sensitization with weekly scalp DPC. Unfractionated whole blood was the source from which total RNA was extracted. The germline V gene has CDR1 MDHEN and CDR2 SYDVKM. This CDR3 spans 13 amino acids. V was clipped by 4 bases and J by 6 bases, with 13 bases between them.

The clonotype originates from a woman in her late teens or twenties with alopecia areata. Some clones in this sample may be carry-over from other donors' samples. The sample was whole blood, taken in connection with sensitization to the hapten diphenylcyclopropenone (DPC). The chain has TRBV28 and TRBJ2-7; D possibly corresponds to TRBD1 (6 bases). CDR3 sequence reads: CASSYKQGSEQYF. The CDR3 DNA reads as TGTGCCAGCAGTTACAAACAGGGTAGCGAGCAGTACTTC.